A selection of T cell receptor beta chains follows, all from one sample in a study of CD8+ T cells in alopecia areata. Clones were read by immunoSEQ multiplex PCR, and TCRdb kept only the in-frame ones, dropping some. In the table there are about 180,000 clones, about 55% of which are singletons. The sequenced sample was CD8+ T cells sorted from blood, obtained at week 24, from a patient treated with tofacitinib. These receptors were collected from a human donor with alopecia areata. Both conserved end residues are part of each CDR3. The D gene is left open where the match is weak. Size tells how often a clone was seen (once, few, many) or the class of an expanded clone, and some rows leave it out.

D gene	V gene	J gene	clone size	CDR3 protein	CDR3 DNA
-	TRBV29-1	TRBJ1-1	-	CSVEGGGSFF	TGCAGCGTTGAGGGCGGAGGGTCTTTCTTT
-	TRBV4-3	TRBJ2-1	few	CASSPKVGPSSYNEQFF	TGCGCCAGCAGCCCGAAGGTGGGGCCCAGCTCCTACAATGAGCAGTTCTTC
-	TRBV4-3	TRBJ1-6	-	CASSQDGSGVNSPLHF	TGCGCCAGCAGCCAAGACGGTTCAGGCGTTAATTCACCCCTCCACTTT
-	TRBV7-9	TRBJ2-6	few	CASSLLSSGANVLTF	TGTGCCAGCAGCTTACTAAGCTCTGGGGCCAACGTCCTGACTTTC
-	TRBV4-3	TRBJ2-3	-	CASSQDVGPQTTDTQYF	TGCGCCAGCAGCCAAGATGTCGGGCCGCAGACCACAGATACGCAGTATTTT
-	TRBV12-5	TRBJ2-3	once	CASGPKADTQYF	TGTGCTAGTGGTCCCAAGGCAGATACGCAGTATTTT
-	TRBV30	TRBJ1-2	-	CAWSVGGPRNYTF	TGTGCCTGGAGTGTCGGGGGGCCCAGGAACTACACCTTC
TRBD1	TRBV2	TRBJ1-5	-	CASSEGGQGLQPQHF	TGTGCCAGCAGTGAAGGGGGACAGGGCCTTCAGCCCCAGCATTTT
-	TRBV30	TRBJ2-1	-	CAWSVRSNEQFF	TGTGCCTGGAGTGTTCGGAGTAATGAGCAGTTCTTC
-	TRBV27	TRBJ1-5	few	CASSRYSNQPQHF	TGTGCCAGCAGTCGGTATAGCAATCAGCCCCAGCATTTT
-	TRBV4-1	TRBJ2-2	-	CASSSSGELFF	TGCGCCAGCAGCTCTAGCGGGGAGCTGTTTTTT
-	TRBV12-5	TRBJ2-1	few	CASGLVRGGGDEQFF	TGTGCTAGTGGTTTGGTACGCGGAGGGGGGGATGAGCAGTTCTTC
-	TRBV6-5	TRBJ1-6	-	CASSYSSNSPLHF	TGTGCCAGCAGTTACTCGAGTAATTCACCCCTCCACTTT
TRBD2	TRBV30	TRBJ2-2	-	CAWSTGGPTTGELFF	TGTGCCTGGAGTACGGGGGGGCCTACCACCGGGGAGCTGTTTTTT
-	TRBV4-3	TRBJ2-3	-	CASSQDRDTDTQYF	TGCGCCAGCAGCCAAGATCGGGACACAGATACGCAGTATTTT
TRBD2	TRBV2	TRBJ2-1	few	CASSEAGTSGNNEQFF	TGTGCCAGCAGTGAAGCGGGGACTAGCGGAAACAATGAGCAGTTCTTC
TRBD1	TRBV4-3	TRBJ1-1	few	CASSQGDRGRTEAFF	TGCGCCAGCAGCCAAGGGGACAGGGGGAGGACTGAAGCTTTCTTT
TRBD1	TRBV29-1	TRBJ2-7	-	CSVGTGRNSYEQYF	TGCAGCGTGGGGACAGGTCGAAACTCCTACGAGCAGTACTTC
-	TRBV27	TRBJ2-3	-	CASSLDGTDTQYF	TGTGCCAGCAGTTTAGACGGCACAGATACGCAGTATTTT
TRBD1	TRBV7-6	TRBJ2-5	-	CASSRGTGGRQETQYF	TGTGCCAGCAGCCGCGGGACAGGGGGTCGTCAAGAGACCCAGTACTTC
-	TRBV29-1	TRBJ2-7	few	CSVRPTDYYEQYF	TGCAGCGTGAGGCCAACAGATTATTACGAGCAGTACTTC
TRBD2	TRBV2	TRBJ2-3	-	CASRSTPNSGGAADTQYF	TGTGCCAGCAGATCCACACCCAATAGCGGGGGGGCGGCAGATACGCAGTATTTT
-	TRBV7-2	TRBJ2-1	-	CASSLGRYNEQFF	TGTGCCAGCAGCTTAGGACGGTACAATGAGCAGTTCTTC
TRBD1	TRBV7-9	TRBJ1-5	-	CASSDGTGAHQPQHF	TGTGCCAGCAGCGACGGGACAGGGGCCCATCAGCCCCAGCATTTT
-	TRBV19	TRBJ1-6	-	CASSIERSSYNSPLHF	TGTGCCAGTAGTATCGAAAGGAGCTCCTATAATTCACCCCTCCACTTT
-	TRBV7-3	TRBJ2-7	few	CASSIGTGDYEQYF	TGTGCCAGCAGCATTGGGACGGGAGACTACGAGCAGTACTTC
TRBD1	TRBV5-1	TRBJ2-7	-	CASSGDRAGEQYF	TGCGCCAGCAGCGGGGACAGGGCGGGCGAGCAGTACTTC
-	TRBV14	TRBJ1-2	-	CASSQGRLWGYTF	TGTGCCAGCAGCCAAGGGCGTCTGTGGGGCTACACCTTC
TRBD1	TRBV19	TRBJ1-1	-	CASIGTGVVTEAFF	TGTGCCAGTATCGGGACAGGGGTGGTCACTGAAGCTTTCTTT
TRBD1	TRBV15	TRBJ1-1	-	CAIRDRGPEAFF	TGTGCCATTAGAGACAGGGGGCCTGAAGCTTTCTTT
-	TRBV5-6	TRBJ2-1	-	CASSLYGGHEQFF	TGTGCCAGCAGCTTGTATGGGGGGCATGAGCAGTTCTTC
TRBD1	TRBV6-6	TRBJ1-5	-	CASRLTGDGQPQHF	TGTGCCAGCAGGTTGACAGGGGACGGTCAGCCCCAGCATTTT
-	TRBV7-9	TRBJ1-5	-	CASSKSGASNQPQHF	TGTGCCAGCAGCAAATCAGGGGCGTCTAATCAGCCCCAGCATTTT
-	TRBV13	TRBJ2-7	-	CASSYSGGRSYEQYF	TGTGCCAGCAGCTACTCGGGCGGACGCTCCTACGAGCAGTACTTC
TRBD1	TRBV29-1	TRBJ2-7	-	CSVVQGYEQYF	TGCAGCGTTGTACAGGGGTACGAGCAGTACTTC
-	TRBV25-1	TRBJ2-1	-	CASSQPYNEQFF	TGTGCCAGCAGCCAGCCGTATAATGAGCAGTTCTTC
-	TRBV7-2	TRBJ2-1	-	CASSFAPSASREQFF	TGTGCCAGCAGCTTTGCCCCTAGCGCCAGTCGAGAGCAGTTCTTC
-	TRBV11-2	TRBJ2-7	few	CASSNRPIPEQYF	TGTGCCAGCAGCAACCGCCCGATCCCGGAGCAGTACTTC
-	TRBV7-9	TRBJ2-5	-	CASSSDYETQYF	TGTGCCAGCAGCTCGGACTATGAGACCCAGTACTTC
-	TRBV30	TRBJ2-1	-	CAWVDTSSYNEQFF	TGTGCCTGGGTGGACACGAGCTCCTACAATGAGCAGTTCTTC
-	TRBV5-6	TRBJ1-1	few	CASSLGDRDTEAFF	TGTGCCAGCAGCTTGGGGGACCGAGACACTGAAGCTTTCTTT
-	TRBV25-1	TRBJ2-7	few	CASSEYYEQYF	TGTGCCAGCAGTGAGTACTACGAGCAGTACTTC
-	TRBV23-1	TRBJ2-7	few	CASSQFGRALSSYEQYF	TGCGCCAGCAGTCAATTCGGGCGGGCCCTTAGCTCCTACGAGCAGTACTTC
-	TRBV13	TRBJ2-5	-	CASSLGTSPPAETQYF	TGTGCCAGCAGCTTAGGGACTAGTCCACCGGCGGAGACCCAGTACTTC
-	TRBV6-1	TRBJ1-6	-	CASTTLGWSPLHF	TGTGCCAGCACTACCTTAGGTTGGTCACCCCTCCACTTT
-	TRBV30	TRBJ2-7	-	CATSTPTEEQYF	TGTGCAACATCAACCCCGACGGAGGAGCAGTACTTC
-	TRBV23-1	TRBJ1-2	-	CASSQSYRPNYGYTF	TGCGCCAGCAGTCAATCTTACAGACCTAACTATGGCTACACCTTC
TRBD1	TRBV19	TRBJ1-1	few	CASTLIQGDNTEAFF	TGTGCCAGTACCCTAATCCAGGGGGACAACACTGAAGCTTTCTTT
TRBD2	TRBV15	TRBJ2-7	-	CATSRDPSGAPYEQYF	TGTGCCACCAGCAGAGATCCCAGCGGGGCCCCCTACGAGCAGTACTTC
-	TRBV9	TRBJ1-6	-	CASSSGPVNSPLHF	TGTGCCAGCAGTTCCGGACCGGTAAATTCACCCCTCCACTTT
TRBD1	TRBV10-3	TRBJ2-2	-	CAISTGDDGELFF	TGTGCCATCAGTACAGGGGACGACGGGGAGCTGTTTTTT
-	TRBV25-1	TRBJ1-2	-	CASSRTGEMSYGYTF	TGTGCCAGCAGTCGTACAGGAGAAATGAGCTATGGCTACACCTTC
-	TRBV30	TRBJ1-2	-	CAWSFGTTNYGYTF	TGTGCCTGGAGTTTTGGGACAACTAACTATGGCTACACCTTC
-	TRBV29-1	TRBJ2-7	once	CSVVLAGYEQYF	TGCAGCGTCGTACTGGCAGGATACGAGCAGTACTTC
TRBD1	TRBV9	TRBJ2-3	once	CASSAGQGPDTQYF	TGTGCCAGCAGCGCGGGACAGGGACCAGATACGCAGTATTTT
TRBD1	TRBV7-9	TRBJ2-7	-	CASSSIRDRGLYEQYF	TGTGCCAGCAGCAGCATCCGGGACAGGGGACTCTACGAGCAGTACTTC
-	TRBV5-6	TRBJ1-1	few	CASSSRSPPLTEAFF	TGTGCCAGCAGCTCCAGGAGCCCCCCATTGACTGAAGCTTTCTTT
TRBD1	TRBV9	TRBJ2-7	-	CASSTGGSSSYEQYF	TGTGCCAGCAGTACAGGGGGCAGCAGCTCCTACGAGCAGTACTTC
-	TRBV7-9	TRBJ1-1	few	CASSSGAGPTEAFF	TGTGCCAGCAGCTCTGGGGCAGGGCCCACTGAAGCTTTCTTT